This T cell receptor (beta chain) originates from a study of cytomegalovirus exposure and HLA in healthy donors. The PCR contained 60 Vbeta and 13 Jbeta primers. Generated by immunoSEQ multiplex PCR, the TCRdb table keeps only in-frame clones and is missing some. This table holds roughly 150,000 clones, over 70% found once. This clone was seen a handful of times. Its antigen is unidentified. Study-wide results and limits: A later analysis showed TCR association rates differing by HLA locus, peaking at DRB1 and lowest at HLA-C. The majority of CMV-associated TCR beta chains were reported as apparently HLA-restricted in a later analysis.

This CDR3 is 14 amino acids long. Germline V gene sequence: CDR1 MDHEN, CDR2 SYDVKM. This TCR was sampled from a man aged 25-45 years in good health and CMV-seropositive. Sequenced sample: PBMCs. The chain couples TRBV28 to TRBJ2-5, with D possibly being TRBD2 (7 bases). The end of the DNA is better explained by TRBJ2-7, so the J call may be wrong. The CDR3 spells CASGQGGGTYEQYF. The CDR3 nucleotides are TGTGCCAGCGGCCAAGGGGGGGGGACCTACGAGCAGTACTTC.